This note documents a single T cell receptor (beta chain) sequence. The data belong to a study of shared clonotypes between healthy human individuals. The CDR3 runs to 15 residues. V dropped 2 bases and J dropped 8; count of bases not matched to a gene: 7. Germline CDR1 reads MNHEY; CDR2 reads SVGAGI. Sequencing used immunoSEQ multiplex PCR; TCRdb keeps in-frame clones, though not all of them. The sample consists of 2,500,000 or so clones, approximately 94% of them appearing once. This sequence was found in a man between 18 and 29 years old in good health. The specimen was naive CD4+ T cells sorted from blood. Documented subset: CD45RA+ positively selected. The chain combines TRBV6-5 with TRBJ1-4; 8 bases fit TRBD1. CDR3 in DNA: TGTGCCAGCAGTTACAATACAGGGGGTATAGAAAAACTGTTTTTT. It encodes CASSYNTGGIEKLFF.